This TCR beta chain was identified in a study of cytomegalovirus exposure and HLA in healthy donors. Study at large: Of a few hundred genotyped donors, about 80% clustered with self-reported Caucasian donors.

Findings of the study overall: It was around 160 TCR beta chains that were listed as cytomegalovirus-associated. Analysis was carried out at a later point, and it linked a missense DCLRE1C variant to TCR beta V- and J-gene trimming.

Of note for this clone: Its antigen is unknown.

Primers for the PCR totalled 60 Vbeta and 13 Jbeta. Sequencing was performed with immunoSEQ multiplex PCR; in TCRdb, only in-frame clones are kept and a portion is missing. Among 140,000 to 150,000 clones listed, almost 85% were seen once. The CDR3 runs to 14 residues. V shed 1 base and J shed 2 bases, with 9 bases lying between them. Per the germline V gene, CDR1 is LGHNA and CDR2 is YSLEER. This rearrangement joins TRBV4-3 to TRBJ2-7; no definite D call. Sequencing was carried out using PBMCs. The clonotype was recovered from a woman aged 60 to 75 in good health and CMV-seropositive. In DNA, the CDR3 is TGCGCCAGCAGCCAAGCAACTGCAACCTACGAGCAGTACTTC. It encodes CASSQATATYEQYF.